These 3 T cell receptor beta chains share one sample of origin, sequenced in a study of cytomegalovirus exposure and HLA in healthy donors. The PCR employed 60 Vbeta primers together with 13 Jbeta primers. Libraries were prepared by immunoSEQ multiplex PCR; TCRdb keeps only in-frame clonotypes and omits some of them. There are 150,000 to 180,000 clones in the sample; about 75% occur only once, and over 1.1% lies in the top ten. The sample consisted of PBMCs. The receptors shown here come from a man aged 18 to 29 in good health and CMV-seronegative.

About this clone itself: At one end the junction does not follow the germline gene, possibly because of a read error. Other DNA sequences within the sample encode an identical CDR3. This chain connects TRBV10-3 to TRBJ1-4; D ambiguous. The CDR3 is 14 residues long. Germline CDR1 reads ENHRY; CDR2 reads SYGVKD. CDR3 DNA sequence: TGTGCCATCAGTGAGGGACCGGAGGTCGAAAAACTATTTTTT. Translation gives CAISEGPEVEKLFF.

The rearrangement uses TRBV14 and TRBJ2-7; 10 bases agree with TRBD1. CDR3 length: 15 amino acids. Germline CDR1 is SGHDN and CDR2 is FVKESK. The J segment lost 4 bases and the V segment lost 5 bases, leaving 8 bases of the junction unmatched. As DNA, the CDR3 is TGTGCCAGCAGCTGGCGACAGGGGGCCCCGTACGAGCAGTACTTC. Protein sequence: CASSWRQGAPYEQYF.

CDR3 coding DNA: TGTGCCAGCAGCTCCCGACAGGGGGCGGGGGAGACCCAGTACTTC. It codes for CASSSRQGAGETQYF. This chain links TRBV7-9 with TRBJ2-5; 10 bases fit TRBD1. The CDR3 is 15 residues long. The V gene's germline CDR1 is SEHNR and CDR2 FQNEAQ (reference sequence). Trimming cost V 4 bases and J 5 bases; bases outside gene matches: 7.